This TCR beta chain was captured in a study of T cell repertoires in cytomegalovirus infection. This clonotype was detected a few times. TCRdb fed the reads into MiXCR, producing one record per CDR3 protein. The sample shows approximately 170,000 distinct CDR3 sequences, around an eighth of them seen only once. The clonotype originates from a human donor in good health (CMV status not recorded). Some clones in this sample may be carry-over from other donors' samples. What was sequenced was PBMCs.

The CDR3 loop is CASSGQGSPLHF. In nucleotides, the CDR3 is TGTGCCAGCAGCGGACAGGGATCACCCCTCCACTTT. The chain carries TRBV5-4 and TRBJ1-6; TRBD1 matches 8 bases. Trimming cost V 4 bases and J 10 bases; bases outside gene matches: 1. Germline CDR1 reads SGHNT; CDR2 reads YYREEE (reference sequence). The CDR3 is made up of 12 amino acids.